These 28 T cell receptor beta chains came from one sample sequenced in a study of blood T cell repertoires in COVID-19 (TCRdb year 2020). Receptor libraries were prepared by the immunoSEQ multiplex PCR assay. Held by TCRdb, this immuneACCESS table contains in-frame sequences only and omits some clones. Under half of the omission traces to an unresolved V gene where checked; the cause of the rest is unknown. For this sample the table gives 200,000 to 250,000 clones, of which 83% were detected only once. The top ten hold 4.8% of the sample. Specimen: PBMCs or T cells enriched from blood (not recorded which). These receptor sequences come from a woman in her 50s who had been exposed to COVID-19.

The CDR3 DNA sequence: TGTGCCAGCAGTTACTCCCCTAGACGCTCCTACAATGAGCAGTTCTTC. Protein product: CASSYSPRRSYNEQFF. The chain joins TRBV6-2 or TRBV6-3 to TRBJ2-1; no clear D gene. Trimming took off 0 bases at V and 0 bases at J, with 9 bases between the two ends. CDR3 length: 16 residues. Germline-derived CDR1 and CDR2 are MNHEY and SVGEGT.

This rearrangement joins TRBV29-1 to TRBJ1-1; possible D gene TRBD1, 5 bases. Germline V CDR1 and CDR2: SQVTM, ANQGSEA. The CDR3 consists of 11 residues. Between the trimmed V and J ends, which lost 6 bases and 10 bases, there was a span of 15 bases. This chain's CDR3 is CSVGRGEGAFF. The CDR3 DNA reads TGCAGCGTCGGCCGGGGGGAGGGAGCTTTCTTT. The complete variable domain, with remaining parts taken from reference TRBV29-1 and TRBJ1-1, reads SAVISQKPSRDICQRGTSLTIQCQVDSQVTMMFWYRQQPGQSLTLIATANQGSEATYESGFVIDKFPISRPNLTFSTLTVSNMSPEDSSIYLCSVGRGEGAFFGQGTRLTVV.

This clone has just a few counts. V and J are TRBV5-1 and TRBJ2-2; tentative D call: TRBD2 (5 bases). Trimming removed 3 bases at V and 3 bases at J, with 12 bases between. This CDR3 is built from 15 residues. Germline CDR1 and CDR2: SGHRS and YFSETQ. The CDR3 DNA follows: TGCGCCAGCAGCTCGGGGAAGAAATACACCGGGGAGCTGTTTTTT. Its protein is CASSSGKKYTGELFF.

This chain joins TRBV5-6 and TRBJ1-3; perhaps TRBD1 as D (6 bases). Germline V CDR1 and CDR2: SGHDT, YYEEEE. Trimming shortened V by 5 bases and J by 0 bases, and 15 bases separated the two germline ends. The CDR3 length is 16 residues. The CDR3 sequence: CASSSPGHRSGNTIYF. In DNA form, the CDR3 reads TGTGCCAGCAGTTCACCGGGACACCGCTCTGGAAACACCATATATTTT.

The chain joins TRBV2 to TRBJ2-7; 9 bases are a match to TRBD2. Germline V gene lookup returns CDR1 SNHLY and CDR2 FYNNEI. With 7 bases clipped from V and 1 base from J, the junction kept 2 bases outside the gene matches. The CDR3 is 13 amino acids. The CDR3 DNA reads as TGTGCCAGCAAAGCGGGGGGTTCCTACGAGCAGTACTTC. Translating gives CASKAGGSYEQYF.

At least ten counts were recorded for this clone. V and J are TRBV19 and TRBJ1-5, with TRBD1 identical over 10 bases. Germline CDR1 and CDR2: LNHDA and SQIVND (reference sequence). The CDR3 totals 18 residues. V shed 4 bases and J 4 bases; nucleotides not matched to a gene: 13. CDR3 nucleotide sequence: TGTGCCAGTAGTACCGTATTTCCGGGACAGGGGATGAATCAGCCCCAGCATTTT. It yields the protein CASSTVFPGQGMNQPQHF.

The chain recombines TRBV5-1 with TRBJ1-6; maybe TRBD1 (5 bases). V lost 6 bases, J lost 7 bases, and 14 bases lay in between. Germline V CDR1 and CDR2: SGHRS, YFSETQ. CDR3 length equals 14 residues. The CDR3 DNA follows: TGCGCCAGCAAGGACATCTTGGGGAATTCACCCCTCCACTTT. Protein product: CASKDILGNSPLHF. The entire variable domain, with the rest obtained from reference TRBV5-1 and TRBJ1-6, is as follows: KAGVTQTPRYLIKTRGQQVTLSCSPISGHRSVSWYQQTPGQGLQFLFEYFSETQRNKGNFPGRFSGRQFSNSRSEMNVSTLELGDSALYLCASKDILGNSPLHFGNGTRLTVT.

The V call is TRBV4-3, the J call TRBJ2-2; tentative D call: TRBD2 (5 bases). The length of the CDR3 is 17 residues. Trimming shortened V by 0 bases and J by 8 bases, and 19 bases separated the two germline ends. Germline assignment: CDR1 LGHNA and CDR2 YSLEER. CDR3 sequence: CASSQDGAASKRGELFF. The CDR3 bases are TGCGCCAGCAGCCAAGATGGAGCGGCCTCTAAGAGGGGGGAGCTGTTTTTT.

The chain uses TRBV11-2 and TRBJ2-7; D is unclear. The CDR3 length is 12 residues. CDR1 SGHAT and CDR2 FQNNGV come from the germline V gene. Trimming pared 3 bases from V and 6 bases from J, leaving 9 bases between. The CDR3 coding sequence is TGTGCCAGCAGCTTCCGACGAGGCGAGCAGTACTTC. Translated, it gives CASSFRRGEQYF.

This clone was detected a few times. The chain carries TRBV6-2 or TRBV6-3 and TRBJ2-7, with D possibly matching TRBD2 (5 bases). V lost 0 bases to trimming and J lost 1 base, with 10 bases between them. This CDR3 comprises 15 residues. Germline V gene lookup returns CDR1 MNHEY and CDR2 SVGEGT. CDR3 region: CASSYSRGSSYEQYF. For the CDR3, the DNA is TGTGCCAGCAGTTACTCGAGAGGGAGTTCCTACGAGCAGTACTTC.

This chain links TRBV3-1 (or the pseudogene TRBV3-2) with TRBJ2-3; TRBD1 agrees at 8 bases. This CDR3 has 16 residues. V was pared by 4 bases and J by 1 base, with 7 bases of the junction left unmatched. CDR1 is LGHDT, CDR2 YNNKEL, per germline (reference sequence). The CDR3 DNA reads TGTGCCAGCAGCCCCCGGACAGGGAGTGGCACAGATACGCAGTATTTT. This sequence encodes CASSPRTGSGTDTQYF.

J is TRBJ2-3 and V is TRBV11-2, with unresolved D. The length of the CDR3 is 11 residues. V was pared by 5 bases and J by 7 bases, with 7 bases between. Looked up from germline, CDR1 is SGHAT and CDR2 is FQNNGV. CDR3 loop: CASSHMNTQYF. The CDR3, as DNA: TGTGCCAGCAGCCACATGAATACGCAGTATTTT.

The chain couples TRBV12-3 or TRBV12-4 to TRBJ1-1; D is ambiguous. The CDR3 runs to 11 residues. V was shortened by 6 bases and J by 10 bases, with 12 bases between the two germline ends. The DNA for the CDR3 is TGTGCCAGCAGCCCCGGGGTCCGAGCTTTCTTT. As protein: CASSPGVRAFF.

The chain is built from TRBV24-1 and TRBJ2-1; 7 bases align to TRBD1. CDR3 size: 16 residues. With V trimmed by 5 bases and J by 2 bases, 8 bases remained unmatched. From germline, CDR1 is KGHDR and CDR2 SFDVKD. The CDR3 region is CATSVGGRGTYNEQFF. DNA of the CDR3: TGTGCCACCAGTGTAGGTGGCAGGGGGACCTACAATGAGCAGTTCTTC.

The genes are TRBV19 and TRBJ2-7, with D possibly matching TRBD1 (6 bases). Germline CDR1 is LNHDA and CDR2 is SQIVND (reference sequence). The CDR3 has 15 amino acids. V was cut by 2 bases and J by 0 bases, with 11 bases left in between. The DNA for the CDR3 is TGTGCCAGTAGTATACGGGCAGGGGACTCCTACGAGCAGTACTTC. Translated, it gives CASSIRAGDSYEQYF.

CDR3 sequence (DNA): TGTGCCAGCAGCTTGGGACTAGCGGGGGGGAATTCCTACGAGCAGTACTTC. Residues: CASSLGLAGGNSYEQYF. The chain uses TRBV5-4 and TRBJ2-7; 14 bases align to TRBD2. CDR1 SGHNT and CDR2 YYREEE come from the germline V gene (reference sequence). This CDR3 comprises 17 residues. Trimming took 0 bases from V and 1 from J; bases not matched to a gene: 3.

The chain employs TRBV7-9 and TRBJ1-1; a possible D gene is TRBD1 (6 bases). Germline loops: CDR1 SEHNR, CDR2 FQNEAQ (reference sequence). CDR3 length equals 14 residues. Trimming removed 5 bases at V and 1 base at J, with 11 bases between. The CDR3 reads CASSGRGGNTEAFF. The CDR3 DNA follows: TGTGCCAGCAGCGGCAGAGGGGGGAACACTGAAGCTTTCTTT.

This chain links TRBV6-5 with TRBJ2-1; 8 nucleotides agree with TRBD1. V gave up 7 bases and J gave up 8 bases; unmatched junction bases: 7. Germline-derived CDR1 and CDR2 are MNHEY and SVGAGI. The CDR3 length is 13 residues. CDR3 loop: CASKTGGLDEQFF. DNA of the CDR3: TGTGCCAGCAAAACAGGGGGATTGGATGAGCAGTTCTTC.

V is TRBV9 and J is TRBJ1-6; TRBD1 aligns across 7 bases. Germline V lookup: CDR1 SGDLS, CDR2 YYNGEE. J was trimmed by 6 bases and V by 0 bases; bases with no gene match: 3. This CDR3 comprises 15 residues. This CDR3 is CASSVAGQSNSPLHF. The DNA of the CDR3 is TGTGCCAGCAGCGTAGCGGGACAGAGTAATTCACCCCTCCACTTT.

J is TRBJ2-7 and V is TRBV5-1, with D possibly matching TRBD1 (5 bases). The V and J ends lost 0 bases and 3 bases respectively, with 13 bases between them. Germline loops: CDR1 SGHRS, CDR2 YFSETQ. The CDR3 has 15 amino acids. In nucleotides, the CDR3 is TGCGCCAGCAGCTTGGACTTTGGACATATCTACGAGCAGTACTTC. It codes for CASSLDFGHIYEQYF.

The rearrangement links TRBV19 to TRBJ2-4; 7 nucleotides match TRBD1. The CDR3 length is 18 residues. J was trimmed by 3 bases and V by 4 bases; bases with no gene match: 15. The germline V gene has CDR1 LNHDA and CDR2 SQIVND (reference sequence). CDR3 in DNA: TGTGCCAGTAGTACTCAGCGACCCTCCGGGACAGTCAAAAACATTCAGTACTTC. This translates into CASSTQRPSGTVKNIQYF. The full variable domain, its missing parts supplied by reference TRBV19 and TRBJ2-4, is DGGITQSPKYLFRKEGQNVTLSCEQNLNHDAMYWYRQDPGQGLRLIYYSQIVNDFQKGDIAEGYSVSREKKESFPLTVTSAQKNPTAFYLCASSTQRPSGTVKNIQYFGAGTRLSVL.

The chain carries TRBV30 and TRBJ2-3; 8 bases line up with TRBD2. The germline gives CDR1 GTSNPN, CDR2 SVGIG (reference sequence). This CDR3 comprises 16 residues. Trimming removed 2 bases from V and 5 bases from J; junction bases left unmatched: 12. CDR3 sequence (DNA): TGTGCCTGGAGTATCGGTGGCGGGGGGCGGATAGATACGCAGTATTTT. This codes for CAWSIGGGGRIDTQYF.

The chain carries TRBV28 and TRBJ1-1; D perhaps matches TRBD1 (5 bases). The CDR3 has 14 amino acids. V was shortened by 4 bases and J by 0 bases, with 9 bases between the two germline ends. Germline V gene data show CDR1 as MDHEN and CDR2 as SYDVKM. DNA of the CDR3: TGTGCCAGCAGTTCCGGGGGTATGAACACTGAAGCTTTCTTT. Translation gives CASSSGGMNTEAFF.

The chain couples TRBV6-2 or TRBV6-3 to TRBJ2-7, with D tentatively TRBD2 (6 bases). Germline assignment: CDR1 MNHEY and CDR2 SVGEGT. There are 15 residues in the CDR3. V was shortened by 5 bases and J by 0 bases, with 14 bases between the two germline ends. The CDR3 DNA reads as TGTGCCAGCAGTGGTGGTCGGGGGTCCTCCTACGAGCAGTACTTC. It encodes CASSGGRGSSYEQYF.

V is TRBV7-9 and J is TRBJ1-1; TRBD1 matches 12 bases. Germline CDR1 is SEHNR and CDR2 is FQNEAQ (reference sequence). This CDR3 has 17 amino acids. V trimming: 1 base; J trimming: 5 bases; junction bases outside the gene matches: 8. The CDR3 reads CASSLVTGTGGWTEAFF. Here the CDR3 DNA reads TGTGCCAGCAGCTTAGTAACCGGGACAGGGGGCTGGACTGAAGCTTTCTTT.

The rearrangement uses TRBV20-1 and TRBJ1-4; weak D call: TRBD1 (5 bases). Germline V gene lookup returns CDR1 DFQATT and CDR2 SNEGSKA (reference sequence). This CDR3 contains 11 residues. The germline V and J ends were trimmed by 3 bases and 15 bases, with 14 bases remaining between them. CDR3 region: CSASMGGEVFF. The CDR3 coding sequence is TGCAGTGCTAGTATGGGGGGGGAAGTGTTTTTT.

The J gene is TRBJ1-2, the V gene TRBV6-1; D gene ambiguous. Germline CDR1 MNHNS, CDR2 SASEGT. The CDR3 is 14 residues long. V was trimmed by 2 bases and J by 4 bases, leaving 11 bases between them. The CDR3 region has the DNA TGTGCCAGCAGTGAAATGAAGTGGAGCTATGGCTACACCTTC. Translated, it gives CASSEMKWSYGYTF.

The V and J genes are TRBV10-3 and TRBJ2-4, with D possibly being TRBD1 (5 bases). This CDR3 has 16 residues. Germline CDR1 is ENHRY and CDR2 is SYGVKD. The ends were cut back, 0 bases at V and 6 bases at J, with 15 bases in the middle. The CDR3 nucleotides read TGTGCCATCAGTGAGTCTCCAGGGCGCCTTGGAAACATTCAGTACTTC. It yields the protein CAISESPGRLGNIQYF.